This note documents a single T cell receptor beta chain sequence. The record originates from a study of blood T cells in healthy people across ages. The overall study: Roughly one uniquely barcoded beta molecule per two T cells was captured.

With a J-beta primer mix and a sample-barcoded 5' primer, a second PCR ran roughly 6 to 11 cycles. A single record per CDR3 protein comes from TCRdb applying MiXCR to the 5' RACE reads. The sample lists around 800,000 distinct CDR3 sequences; about 53% were seen once. CDR3 size: 19 residues. Germline-derived CDR1 and CDR2 are SGDLS and YYNGEE. V lost 0 bases and J lost 4; bases outside the gene matches: 11. The origin of this receptor is an older man in good health. The rearrangement uses TRBV9 and TRBJ2-1; 12 bases map to TRBD2. The specimen was blood. The CDR3 is CASSVDSASGRAAYNEQFF. For the CDR3, the DNA is TGTGCCAGCAGCGTAGATTCGGCTAGCGGGAGGGCGGCTTACAATGAGCAGTTCTTC.